This TCR beta chain was observed in a study of CD8+ T cells in alopecia areata. V lost 5 bases and J lost 0, with 16 bases in between. CDR3 length: 15 residues. CDR1 SQVTM and CDR2 ANQGSEA come from the germline V gene. Sequencing templates came from extracted RNA that was reverse transcribed into cDNA. The data were produced by immunoSEQ multiplex PCR, yet TCRdb's version contains in-frame clones alone and is incomplete. The sample lists about 98,000 clones, under 45% occurring once. This chain links TRBV29-1 with TRBJ1-1; D gene ambiguous. The receptor was derived from a human donor with alopecia areata. Sequencing was done on a sample of CD4+ T cells sorted from blood. The CDR3 bases are TGCAGCGTTCGAACGAGGGCGTACATGAACACTGAAGCTTTCTTT. It is translated as CSVRTRAYMNTEAFF.